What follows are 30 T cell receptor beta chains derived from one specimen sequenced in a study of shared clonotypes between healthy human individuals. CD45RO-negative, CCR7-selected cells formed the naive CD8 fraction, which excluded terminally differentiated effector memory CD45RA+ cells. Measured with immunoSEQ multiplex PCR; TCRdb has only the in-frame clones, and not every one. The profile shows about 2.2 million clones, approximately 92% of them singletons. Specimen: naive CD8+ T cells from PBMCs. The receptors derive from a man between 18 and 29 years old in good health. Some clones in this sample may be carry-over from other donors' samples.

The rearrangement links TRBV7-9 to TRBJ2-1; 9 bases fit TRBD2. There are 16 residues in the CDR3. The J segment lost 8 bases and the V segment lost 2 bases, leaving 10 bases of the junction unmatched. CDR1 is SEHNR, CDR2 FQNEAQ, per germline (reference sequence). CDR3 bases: TGTGCCAGCAGCTTATCGTACGGGCTAGCGGGGCATGAGCAGTTCTTC. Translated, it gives CASSLSYGLAGHEQFF.

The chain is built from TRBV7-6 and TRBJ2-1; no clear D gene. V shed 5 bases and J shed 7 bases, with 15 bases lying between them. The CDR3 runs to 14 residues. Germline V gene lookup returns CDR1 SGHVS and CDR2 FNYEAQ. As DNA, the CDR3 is TGTGCCAGCAGCCCCATTCAAAGGTGGAATGAGCAGTTCTTC. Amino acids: CASSPIQRWNEQFF.

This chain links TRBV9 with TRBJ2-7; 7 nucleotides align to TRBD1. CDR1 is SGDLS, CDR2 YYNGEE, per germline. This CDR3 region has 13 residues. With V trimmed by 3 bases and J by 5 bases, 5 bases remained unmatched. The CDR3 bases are TGTGCCAGCAGCGCTCGACAGGGCGACGAGCAGTACTTC. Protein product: CASSARQGDEQYF.

The CDR3 nucleotides read TGTGCCAGCAGCTCCCGACTAGCGGGAGGAGAGACCCAGTACTTC. It is translated as CASSSRLAGGETQYF. This chain uses TRBV7-9 with TRBJ2-5; 13 positions match TRBD2. The ends lost 4 bases at V and 4 bases at J; junction bases unmatched: 3. The CDR3 is 15 residues long. Germline-derived CDR1 and CDR2 are SEHNR and FQNEAQ (reference sequence).

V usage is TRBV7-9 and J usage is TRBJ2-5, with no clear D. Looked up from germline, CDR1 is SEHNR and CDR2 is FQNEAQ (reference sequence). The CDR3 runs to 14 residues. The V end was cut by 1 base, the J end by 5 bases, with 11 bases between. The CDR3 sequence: CASSLVLSKETQYF. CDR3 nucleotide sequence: TGTGCCAGCAGCTTAGTACTTAGTAAGGAGACCCAGTACTTC.

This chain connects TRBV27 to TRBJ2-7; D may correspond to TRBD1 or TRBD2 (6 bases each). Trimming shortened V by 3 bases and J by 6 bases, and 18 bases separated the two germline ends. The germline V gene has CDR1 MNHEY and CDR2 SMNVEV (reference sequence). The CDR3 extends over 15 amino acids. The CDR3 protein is CASSFSRGAGIEQYF. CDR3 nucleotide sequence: TGTGCCAGCAGTTTCTCGAGGGGGGCAGGGATCGAGCAGTACTTC.

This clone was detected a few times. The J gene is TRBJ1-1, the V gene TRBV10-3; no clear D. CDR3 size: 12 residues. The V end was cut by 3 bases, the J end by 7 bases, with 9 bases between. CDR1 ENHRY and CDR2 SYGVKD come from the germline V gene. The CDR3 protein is CAISEFTDEAFF. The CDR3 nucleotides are TGTGCCATCAGTGAATTCACAGATGAAGCTTTCTTT.

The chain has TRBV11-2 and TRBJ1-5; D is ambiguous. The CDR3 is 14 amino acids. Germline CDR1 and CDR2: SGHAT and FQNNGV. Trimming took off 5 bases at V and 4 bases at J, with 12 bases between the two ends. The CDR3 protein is CASSPSGLNQPQHF. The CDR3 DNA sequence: TGTGCCAGCAGCCCCTCTGGCCTAAATCAGCCCCAGCATTTT.

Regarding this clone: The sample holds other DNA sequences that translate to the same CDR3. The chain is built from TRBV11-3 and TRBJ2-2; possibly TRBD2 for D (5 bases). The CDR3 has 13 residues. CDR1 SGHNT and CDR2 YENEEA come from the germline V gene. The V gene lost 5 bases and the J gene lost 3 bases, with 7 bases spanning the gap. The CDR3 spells CASSAGYTGELFF. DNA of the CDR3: TGTGCCAGCAGCGCGGGTTACACCGGGGAGCTGTTTTTT.

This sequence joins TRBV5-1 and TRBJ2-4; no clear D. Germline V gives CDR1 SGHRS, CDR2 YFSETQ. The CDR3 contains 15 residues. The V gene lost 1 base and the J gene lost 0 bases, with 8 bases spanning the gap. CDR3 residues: CASSLYSGAKNIQYF. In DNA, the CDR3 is TGCGCCAGCAGCTTGTACTCCGGAGCCAAAAACATTCAGTACTTC.

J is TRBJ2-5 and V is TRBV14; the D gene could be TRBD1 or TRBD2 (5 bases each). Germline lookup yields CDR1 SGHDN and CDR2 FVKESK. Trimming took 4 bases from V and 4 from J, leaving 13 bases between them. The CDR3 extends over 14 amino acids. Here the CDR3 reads CASSRRGRRETQYF. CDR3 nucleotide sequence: TGTGCCAGCAGCCGTCGGGGACGAAGAGAGACCCAGTACTTC.

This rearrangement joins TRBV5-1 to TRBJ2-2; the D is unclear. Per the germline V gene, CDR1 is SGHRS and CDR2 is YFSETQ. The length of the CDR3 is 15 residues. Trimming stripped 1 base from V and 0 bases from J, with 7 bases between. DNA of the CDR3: TGCGCCAGCAGCTTGACATCCTCGAACACCGGGGAGCTGTTTTTT. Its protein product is CASSLTSSNTGELFF.

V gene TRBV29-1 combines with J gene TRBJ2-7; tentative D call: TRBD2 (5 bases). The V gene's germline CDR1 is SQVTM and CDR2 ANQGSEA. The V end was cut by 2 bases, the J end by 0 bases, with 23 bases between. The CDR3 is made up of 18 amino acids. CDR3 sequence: CSVERAPSLALPSYEQYF. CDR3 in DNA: TGCAGCGTTGAAAGGGCCCCCTCCCTAGCTTTACCCTCCTACGAGCAGTACTTC.

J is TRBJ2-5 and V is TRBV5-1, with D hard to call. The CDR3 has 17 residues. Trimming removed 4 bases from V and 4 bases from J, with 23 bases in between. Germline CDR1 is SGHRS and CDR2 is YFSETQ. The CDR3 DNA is TGCGCCAGCAGCCCCCCTGGCACCATCGCGACGGTAGAGACCCAGTACTTC. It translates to CASSPPGTIATVETQYF.

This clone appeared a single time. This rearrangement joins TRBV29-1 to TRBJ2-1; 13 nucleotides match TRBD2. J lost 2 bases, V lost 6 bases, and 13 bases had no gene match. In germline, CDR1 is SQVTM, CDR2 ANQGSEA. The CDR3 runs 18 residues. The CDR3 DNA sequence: TGCAGCGTGGCAGGGACTAGCGGGATTAAGGGGACCTACAATGAGCAGTTCTTC. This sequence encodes CSVAGTSGIKGTYNEQFF.

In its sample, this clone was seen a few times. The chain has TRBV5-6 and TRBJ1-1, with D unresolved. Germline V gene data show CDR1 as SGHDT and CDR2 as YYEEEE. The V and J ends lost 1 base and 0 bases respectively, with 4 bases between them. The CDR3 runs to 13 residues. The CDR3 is CASSLRVNTEAFF. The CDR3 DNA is TGTGCCAGCAGCTTGAGGGTGAACACTGAAGCTTTCTTT.

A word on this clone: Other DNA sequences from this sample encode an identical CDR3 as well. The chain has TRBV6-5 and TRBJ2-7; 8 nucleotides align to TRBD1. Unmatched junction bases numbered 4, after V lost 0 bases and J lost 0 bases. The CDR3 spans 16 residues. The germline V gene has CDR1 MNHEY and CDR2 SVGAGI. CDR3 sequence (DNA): TGTGCCAGCAGTTACTCGGGGGGACAGGTCTCCTACGAGCAGTACTTC. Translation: CASSYSGGQVSYEQYF.

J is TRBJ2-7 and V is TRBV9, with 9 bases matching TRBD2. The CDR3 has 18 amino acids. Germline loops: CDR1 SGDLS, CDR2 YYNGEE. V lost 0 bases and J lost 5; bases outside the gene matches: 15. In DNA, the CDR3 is TGTGCCAGCAGCGTAGGGATTCATAGCGGGAGAGAGGTAGACGAGCAGTACTTC. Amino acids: CASSVGIHSGREVDEQYF. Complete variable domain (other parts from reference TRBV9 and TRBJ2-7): DSGVTQTPKHLITATGQRVTLRCSPRSGDLSVYWYQQSLDQGLQFLIQYYNGEERAKGNILERFSAQQFPDLHSELNLSSLELGDSALYFCASSVGIHSGREVDEQYFGPGTRLTVT.

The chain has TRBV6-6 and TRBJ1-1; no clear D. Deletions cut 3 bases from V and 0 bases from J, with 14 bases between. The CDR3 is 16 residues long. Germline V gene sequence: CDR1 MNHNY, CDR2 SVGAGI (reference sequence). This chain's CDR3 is CASSYGLGYMNTEAFF. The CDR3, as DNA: TGTGCCAGCAGTTATGGCTTGGGGTACATGAACACTGAAGCTTTCTTT.

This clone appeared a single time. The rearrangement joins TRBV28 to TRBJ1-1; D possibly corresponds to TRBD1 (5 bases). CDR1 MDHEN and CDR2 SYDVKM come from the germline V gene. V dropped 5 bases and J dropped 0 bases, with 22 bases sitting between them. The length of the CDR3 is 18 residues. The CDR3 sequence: CASSHSGRGVLVNTEAFF. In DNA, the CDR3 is TGTGCCAGCAGTCACTCCGGAAGGGGAGTCTTAGTGAACACTGAAGCTTTCTTT.

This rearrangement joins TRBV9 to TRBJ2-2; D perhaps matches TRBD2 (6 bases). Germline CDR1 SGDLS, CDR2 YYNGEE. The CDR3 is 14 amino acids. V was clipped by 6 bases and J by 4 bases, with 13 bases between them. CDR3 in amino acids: CASTRGSGTGELFF. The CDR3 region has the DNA TGTGCCAGCACTCGGGGTAGCGGCACCGGGGAGCTGTTTTTT.

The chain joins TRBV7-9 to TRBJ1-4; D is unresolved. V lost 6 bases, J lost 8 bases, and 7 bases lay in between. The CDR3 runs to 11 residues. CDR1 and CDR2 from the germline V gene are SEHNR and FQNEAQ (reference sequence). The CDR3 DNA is TGTGCCAGCAGGATTGGAGAAAAACTGTTTTTT. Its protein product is CASRIGEKLFF.

The CDR3 region is CASSPLAAPPNEQFF. As DNA, the CDR3 is TGCGCCAGCAGCCCACTAGCGGCCCCCCCCAATGAGCAGTTCTTC. V gene TRBV4-3 combines with J gene TRBJ2-1; 8 positions agree with TRBD2. The CDR3 spans 15 residues. Germline V gene data show CDR1 as LGHNA and CDR2 as YSLEER. J was trimmed by 6 bases and V by 4 bases; bases with no gene match: 8.

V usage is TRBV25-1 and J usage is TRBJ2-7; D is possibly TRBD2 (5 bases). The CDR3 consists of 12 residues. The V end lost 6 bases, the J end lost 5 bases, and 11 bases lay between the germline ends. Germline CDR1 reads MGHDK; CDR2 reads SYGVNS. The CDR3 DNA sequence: TGTGCCAGCAGCGACTACCCCAACGAGCAGTACTTC. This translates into CASSDYPNEQYF.

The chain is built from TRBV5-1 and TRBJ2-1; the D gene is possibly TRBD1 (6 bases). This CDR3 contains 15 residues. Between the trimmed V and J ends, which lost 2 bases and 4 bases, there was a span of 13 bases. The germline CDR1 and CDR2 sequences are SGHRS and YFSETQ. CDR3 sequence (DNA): TGCGCCAGCAGCTTCGGACAGCCCGCTTACAATGAGCAGTTCTTC. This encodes CASSFGQPAYNEQFF.

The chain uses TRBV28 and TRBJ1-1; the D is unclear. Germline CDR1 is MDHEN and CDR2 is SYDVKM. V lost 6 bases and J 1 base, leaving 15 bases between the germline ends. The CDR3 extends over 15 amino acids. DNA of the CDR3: TGTGCCAGCAGCCACGGTGCCTGGGCGAACACTGAAGCTTTCTTT. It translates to CASSHGAWANTEAFF.

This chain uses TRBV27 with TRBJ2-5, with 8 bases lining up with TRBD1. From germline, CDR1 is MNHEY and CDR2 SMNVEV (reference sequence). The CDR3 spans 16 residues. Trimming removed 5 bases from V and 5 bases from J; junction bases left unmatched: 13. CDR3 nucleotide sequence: TGTGCCAGCAGTGACAGGGGTTTGGGTCTTCGGGAGACCCAGTACTTC. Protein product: CASSDRGLGLRETQYF.

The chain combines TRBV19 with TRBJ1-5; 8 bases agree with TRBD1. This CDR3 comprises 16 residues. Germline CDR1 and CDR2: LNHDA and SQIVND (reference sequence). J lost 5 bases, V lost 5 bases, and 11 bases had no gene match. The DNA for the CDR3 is TGTGCCAGTAGTGACCCCAGGGGGCCCTTAGATCAGCCCCAGCATTTT. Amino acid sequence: CASSDPRGPLDQPQHF.

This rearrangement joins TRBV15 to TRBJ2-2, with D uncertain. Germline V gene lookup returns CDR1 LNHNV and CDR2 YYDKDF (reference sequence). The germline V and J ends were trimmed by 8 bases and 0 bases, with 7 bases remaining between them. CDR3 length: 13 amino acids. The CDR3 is CATRASNTGELFF. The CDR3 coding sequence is TGTGCCACCCGGGCCTCGAACACCGGGGAGCTGTTTTTT.

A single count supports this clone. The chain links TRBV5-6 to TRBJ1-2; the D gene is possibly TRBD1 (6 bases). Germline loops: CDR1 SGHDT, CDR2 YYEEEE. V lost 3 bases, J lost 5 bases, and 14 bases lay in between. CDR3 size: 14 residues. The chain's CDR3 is CASSWQGRAYGYTF. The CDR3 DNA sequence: TGTGCCAGCAGCTGGCAGGGGAGGGCGTATGGCTACACCTTC.